The T cell receptor (beta chain) under discussion was sequenced for a study of vaccination effects on CD4 cells after COVID-19. CDR3 size: 15 residues. Per germline, CDR1 SGHTA and CDR2 FQGNSA. V lost 5 bases and J 3 bases, leaving 13 bases between the germline ends. This clone appeared once. Its specificity is not known. Prior to sequencing, the ViraFEST assay stimulated PBMC with viral peptide pools, which expanded the antigen-specific CD4+ T cells. Once cultured for 10 days, the cells underwent separation to obtain CD4+ T cells. Nucleocapsid antibody tests were negative, and the vaccine recipients had no prior SARS-CoV-2 infection. This table comes from immunoSEQ multiplex PCR, and its TCRdb copy is limited to in-frame clones, with some not included. This sample has 50,000 to 65,000 clones, with 75% to 90% found just once.

The source is a human donor who received a COVID-19 vaccine. V and J are TRBV7-2 and TRBJ2-2; D is perhaps TRBD1 (6 bases). Sequenced material: CD4+ T cells from PBMCs cultured with HCoV-229E spike peptides, taken before COVID-19 vaccination. CDR3 in DNA: TGTGCCAGCAGCCTTTACAGGGTCGACACCGGGGAGCTGTTTTTT. Its protein product is CASSLYRVDTGELFF.